These T cell receptor beta chains were read from a single sample in a study of CD8 T cells in Susac syndrome. TCRdb ran MiXCR on the immunoSEQ multiplex PCR reads and lists one entry per CDR3 protein. The sample includes tens of thousands of distinct CDR3 sequences, 95% of them seen just once. The sample consisted of CD8+ T cells from PBMCs. The source of these receptors is a human donor with Susac syndrome. Each CDR3 is given with its conserved first and last residue. The D gene is left open where the match is weak. A row's size may be missing; if present it is once, few, many or a size class.

D gene: TRBD2
J gene: TRBJ2-3
V gene: TRBV11-2
clone size: -
CDR3 DNA: TGTGCCAGCAGCCCTAGCGGGAGTGGGTCAGATACGCAGTATTTT
CDR3 protein: CASSPSGSGSDTQYF

D gene: TRBD2
J gene: TRBJ2-3
V gene: TRBV4-3
clone size: once
CDR3 DNA: TGCGCCAGCAGCCAAGAATGGGGGGGAGTAGATACGCAGTATTTT
CDR3 protein: CASSQEWGGVDTQYF

D gene: -
J gene: TRBJ2-3
V gene: TRBV14
clone size: once
CDR3 DNA: TGTGCCAGTCAACCTGCGGGGATAACGCAGTATTTT
CDR3 protein: CASQPAGITQYF

D gene: TRBD2
J gene: TRBJ2-1
V gene: TRBV29-1
clone size: -
CDR3 DNA: TGCAGCGTTGAAGGGACTAGCAATGAGCAGTTCTTC
CDR3 protein: CSVEGTSNEQFF

D gene: TRBD2
J gene: TRBJ2-3
V gene: TRBV30
clone size: -
CDR3 DNA: TGTGCCTGGGTCGGGGGGAGTACAGATACGCAGTATTTT
CDR3 protein: CAWVGGSTDTQYF

D gene: -
J gene: TRBJ2-1
V gene: TRBV29-1
clone size: -
CDR3 DNA: TGCAGCGTTCTCCTACGTGTTTACAATGAGCAGTTCTTC
CDR3 protein: CSVLLRVYNEQFF

D gene: -
J gene: TRBJ1-2
V gene: TRBV29-1
clone size: once
CDR3 DNA: TGCAGCGTCCCCCCCGGCGCAGGGAGGAATGGCTACACCTTC
CDR3 protein: CSVPPGAGRNGYTF

D gene: TRBD2
J gene: TRBJ2-1
V gene: TRBV3-1
clone size: -
CDR3 DNA: TGTGCCAGCAGCCAAGGGACTAGCGGGAGTAATGAGCAGTTCTTC
CDR3 protein: CASSQGTSGSNEQFF

D gene: -
J gene: TRBJ2-7
V gene: TRBV5-1
clone size: -
CDR3 DNA: TGCGCCAGCAGCCCCGACAGATACTACGAGCAGTACTTC
CDR3 protein: CASSPDRYYEQYF

D gene: -
J gene: TRBJ2-7
V gene: TRBV29-1
clone size: -
CDR3 DNA: TGCAGCGTTAGGACGAGCCCCTACGAGCAGTACTTC
CDR3 protein: CSVRTSPYEQYF

D gene: -
J gene: TRBJ2-3
V gene: TRBV29-1
clone size: once
CDR3 DNA: TGCAGCGTTGTCGCGTTTAGCACAGATACGCAGTATTTT
CDR3 protein: CSVVAFSTDTQYF

D gene: -
J gene: TRBJ2-2
V gene: TRBV29-1
clone size: -
CDR3 DNA: TGCAGCGTTGAAGGGGGGAACACCGGGGAGCTGTTTTTT
CDR3 protein: CSVEGGNTGELFF

D gene: -
J gene: TRBJ1-1
V gene: TRBV7-9
clone size: -
CDR3 DNA: TGTGCCAGCAGCTATGACAGTAACACTGAAGCTTTCTTT
CDR3 protein: CASSYDSNTEAFF

D gene: -
J gene: TRBJ2-6
V gene: TRBV2
clone size: -
CDR3 DNA: TGTGCCACCAACACCTGGAGCATGGGGGCCAACGTCCTGACTTTC
CDR3 protein: CATNTWSMGANVLTF

D gene: TRBD2
J gene: TRBJ2-1
V gene: TRBV27
clone size: -
CDR3 DNA: TGTGCCAGCAGAGCGGGAGTTAGTGAGCAGTTCTTC
CDR3 protein: CASRAGVSEQFF

D gene: -
J gene: TRBJ1-5
V gene: TRBV6-2/TRBV6-3
clone size: -
CDR3 DNA: TGTGCCAGCAGTTCTCCGGAGGGTGAAGAGCCCCAGCATTTT
CDR3 protein: CASSSPEGEEPQHF

D gene: -
J gene: TRBJ2-2
V gene: TRBV15
clone size: -
CDR3 DNA: TGTGCCACCAGCAGAGATCCCAGGGCCACCGGGGAGCTGTTTTTT
CDR3 protein: CATSRDPRATGELFF

D gene: -
J gene: TRBJ2-7
V gene: TRBV5-4
clone size: few
CDR3 DNA: TGTGCCAGCAGCTTGGAAGCCTACGAGCAGTACTTC
CDR3 protein: CASSLEAYEQYF

D gene: -
J gene: TRBJ1-1
V gene: TRBV2
clone size: -
CDR3 DNA: TGTGCCAGCGAAACAGGGAACACTGAAGCTTTCTTT
CDR3 protein: CASETGNTEAFF

D gene: TRBD2
J gene: TRBJ2-2
V gene: TRBV7-6
clone size: -
CDR3 DNA: TGTGCCAGCAGCCCAATAGCGGGAGGGTACACCGGGGAGCTGTTTTTT
CDR3 protein: CASSPIAGGYTGELFF

D gene: -
J gene: TRBJ2-7
V gene: TRBV12-3/TRBV12-4
clone size: few
CDR3 DNA: TGTGCCAGCAGTTTTGGGACGTACGAGCAGTACTTC
CDR3 protein: CASSFGTYEQYF

D gene: TRBD2
J gene: TRBJ2-1
V gene: TRBV5-6
clone size: -
CDR3 DNA: TGTGCCAGCAGCTCTATCGCCGGACCCGGGACTAGCGACTACAATGAGCAGTTCTTC
CDR3 protein: CASSSIAGPGTSDYNEQFF

D gene: -
J gene: TRBJ2-4
V gene: TRBV12-3/TRBV12-4
clone size: -
CDR3 DNA: TGTGCCAGCACCCCGGACCCAGGCATTCAGTACTTC
CDR3 protein: CASTPDPGIQYF

D gene: -
J gene: TRBJ1-5
V gene: TRBV5-6
clone size: -
CDR3 DNA: TGTGCCAGCAGCCGACTTGGGAACCAGCCCCAGCATTTT
CDR3 protein: CASSRLGNQPQHF

D gene: -
J gene: TRBJ2-1
V gene: TRBV27
clone size: -
CDR3 DNA: TGTGCCAGCAGTGTGGGACAAGCAAATGAGCAGTTCTTC
CDR3 protein: CASSVGQANEQFF

D gene: -
J gene: TRBJ2-7
V gene: TRBV7-9
clone size: -
CDR3 DNA: TGTGCCAGCAGCACGCAGGGTTCCTCCTACGAGCAGTACTTC
CDR3 protein: CASSTQGSSYEQYF

D gene: -
J gene: TRBJ2-1
V gene: TRBV20-1
clone size: -
CDR3 DNA: TGCAGTGCTAGAGCGAACGAGCAGTTCTTC
CDR3 protein: CSARANEQFF

D gene: -
J gene: TRBJ1-1
V gene: TRBV20-1
clone size: once
CDR3 DNA: TGCAGTGCTAGAGTATTCGGGGGGCCCACTGAAGCTTTCTTT
CDR3 protein: CSARVFGGPTEAFF

D gene: TRBD2
J gene: TRBJ2-1
V gene: TRBV30
clone size: -
CDR3 DNA: TGTGCCCGGGGGGACGGGAGTAACGCCTACAATGAGCAGTTCTTC
CDR3 protein: CARGDGSNAYNEQFF

D gene: TRBD2
J gene: TRBJ2-7
V gene: TRBV3-1
clone size: -
CDR3 DNA: TGTGCCAGCAGCCAAGATATCCCCTGGACTAGCGGGAACGAGCAGTACTTC
CDR3 protein: CASSQDIPWTSGNEQYF

D gene: -
J gene: TRBJ2-3
V gene: TRBV20-1
clone size: -
CDR3 DNA: TGCAGTGCTAGAGATAATTTGGACGCGTTAGATACGCAGTATTTT
CDR3 protein: CSARDNLDALDTQYF

D gene: TRBD2
J gene: TRBJ2-3
V gene: TRBV14
clone size: -
CDR3 DNA: TGTGCCAGCAGCCAATGGGAAGCGGGGAATACGCAGTATTTT
CDR3 protein: CASSQWEAGNTQYF

D gene: -
J gene: TRBJ2-1
V gene: TRBV6-4
clone size: -
CDR3 DNA: TGTGCCAGCAGTGTGGACAGCTCCTACAATGAGCAGTTCTTC
CDR3 protein: CASSVDSSYNEQFF

D gene: TRBD2
J gene: TRBJ2-1
V gene: TRBV4-1
clone size: -
CDR3 DNA: TGCGCCAGCAGCCAGACGGGAGGGCAGTTCTTC
CDR3 protein: CASSQTGGQFF

D gene: -
J gene: TRBJ1-2
V gene: TRBV20-1
clone size: -
CDR3 DNA: TGCAGCCCCACACAGGGCGGTGGCTACACCTTC
CDR3 protein: CSPTQGGGYTF

D gene: TRBD2
J gene: TRBJ2-1
V gene: TRBV30
clone size: -
CDR3 DNA: TGTGCCTGGCGCCCGGGGGAGGGAGGTATCAATGAGCAGTTCTTC
CDR3 protein: CAWRPGEGGINEQFF

D gene: -
J gene: TRBJ2-7
V gene: TRBV9
clone size: few
CDR3 DNA: TGTGCCAGCAGTCTCGGGAGAGCCTACGAGCAGTACTTC
CDR3 protein: CASSLGRAYEQYF

D gene: -
J gene: TRBJ2-7
V gene: TRBV13
clone size: once
CDR3 DNA: TGTGCCAGCAGCGAAAGAGTATCCGCCTACGAGCAGTACTTC
CDR3 protein: CASSERVSAYEQYF

D gene: -
J gene: TRBJ1-2
V gene: TRBV5-6
clone size: -
CDR3 DNA: TGTGCCAGCAGCTTGCAGGGTGCCCTCTATGGCTACACCTTC
CDR3 protein: CASSLQGALYGYTF

D gene: TRBD1
J gene: TRBJ2-7
V gene: TRBV7-6
clone size: -
CDR3 DNA: TGTGCCAGCAGCCGCGGACAGGGGCTTTTGAACGAGCAGTACTTC
CDR3 protein: CASSRGQGLLNEQYF

D gene: TRBD2
J gene: TRBJ2-1
V gene: TRBV6-2/TRBV6-3
clone size: -
CDR3 DNA: TGTGCCAGCAGTTACTCCCCGGACGGGAGGGGCAATGAGCAGTTCTTC
CDR3 protein: CASSYSPDGRGNEQFF

D gene: TRBD2
J gene: TRBJ2-1
V gene: TRBV15
clone size: -
CDR3 DNA: TGTGCCACCAGCAGAGAACGGGGGGGCTACAATGAGCAGTTCTTC
CDR3 protein: CATSRERGGYNEQFF

D gene: TRBD2
J gene: TRBJ2-1
V gene: TRBV4-1
clone size: -
CDR3 DNA: TGCGCCAGCTCTGTACTAGCGGGATCCAATGAGCAGTTCTTC
CDR3 protein: CASSVLAGSNEQFF

D gene: -
J gene: TRBJ1-5
V gene: TRBV30
clone size: -
CDR3 DNA: TGTGCCTGGAGCCCAGGGAGCAATCAGCCCCAGCATTTT
CDR3 protein: CAWSPGSNQPQHF

D gene: -
J gene: TRBJ2-1
V gene: TRBV7-6
clone size: -
CDR3 DNA: TGTGCCAGCAACCCCCGGGGGGAGCAGTTCTTC
CDR3 protein: CASNPRGEQFF

D gene: -
J gene: TRBJ2-3
V gene: TRBV29-1
clone size: -
CDR3 DNA: TGCAGCGTTGGATTTGGCGGACGCACAGATACGCAGTATTTT
CDR3 protein: CSVGFGGRTDTQYF

D gene: TRBD2
J gene: TRBJ2-6
V gene: TRBV7-2
clone size: -
CDR3 DNA: TGTGCCTCGACCGGAGCAGCGGGATTCTCTGGGGCCAACGTCCTGACTTTC
CDR3 protein: CASTGAAGFSGANVLTF

D gene: TRBD2
J gene: TRBJ2-3
V gene: TRBV20-1
clone size: -
CDR3 DNA: TGCAGTGCTCCTACGAGGAGCCTAGCGGGAGATACGCAGTATTTT
CDR3 protein: CSAPTRSLAGDTQYF